This TCR beta chain appears in the sequencing data of a study of blood T cell repertoires in COVID-19. About the research overall: The United States, Italy and Spain were the sources of the acute and convalescent COVID-19 samples.

The germline V gene has CDR1 LNHDA and CDR2 SQIVND (reference sequence). V lost 10 bases, J lost 0 bases, and 13 bases lay in between. CDR3 size: 14 residues. How the authors handled the data: The assay estimated nucleated cells by amplifying reference gene primers. The method was immunoSEQ multiplex PCR; TCRdb's version includes in-frame clones alone and lacks a portion of them. That table furnishes V, J and clone size, whereas the DNA furnished D and trimming. The sample has approximately 330,000 clones, 90% seen once. In Seattle, patients joined the study during active infection and were tracked longitudinally.

The chain couples TRBV19 to TRBJ1-5; D perhaps matches TRBD1 (6 bases). Sequencing used peripheral blood. The source is a woman between 40 and 50 years old with COVID-19, enrolled during active disease. The CDR3 sequence is CATRGRPSNQPQHF. CDR3 sequence (DNA): TGTGCCACCAGGGGTAGGCCTAGCAATCAGCCCCAGCATTTT. The complete variable domain, with remaining parts taken from reference TRBV19 and TRBJ1-5, reads DGGITQSPKYLFRKEGQNVTLSCEQNLNHDAMYWYRQDPGQGLRLIYYSQIVNDFQKGDIAEGYSVSREKKESFPLTVTSAQKNPTAFYLCATRGRPSNQPQHFGDGTRLSIL.